This TCR beta chain was found in a study of long-term antiretroviral therapy in people with HIV. Investigators performed immunoSEQ version v3.0 at survey level. Using immunoSEQ multiplex PCR, the repertoire was profiled, and TCRdb retains in-frame clones only, with some absent. This sample has 20,000 to 25,000 clones, with roughly 85% found just once. The germline gives CDR1 SGHRS, CDR2 YFSETQ. V lost 4 bases and J lost 5; bases outside the gene matches: 8. The CDR3 extends over 14 amino acids. The sample consisted of unsorted PBMCs, taken 1.2 years after starting antiretroviral therapy. The rearrangement uses TRBV5-1 and TRBJ2-7; 8 nucleotides align to TRBD1. The source of this sequence is a woman between 35 and 50 years old with HIV. CDR3 coding DNA: TGCGCCAGCAGCCGATGGACAGGGCAAGACGAGCAGTACTTC. Protein sequence: CASSRWTGQDEQYF.